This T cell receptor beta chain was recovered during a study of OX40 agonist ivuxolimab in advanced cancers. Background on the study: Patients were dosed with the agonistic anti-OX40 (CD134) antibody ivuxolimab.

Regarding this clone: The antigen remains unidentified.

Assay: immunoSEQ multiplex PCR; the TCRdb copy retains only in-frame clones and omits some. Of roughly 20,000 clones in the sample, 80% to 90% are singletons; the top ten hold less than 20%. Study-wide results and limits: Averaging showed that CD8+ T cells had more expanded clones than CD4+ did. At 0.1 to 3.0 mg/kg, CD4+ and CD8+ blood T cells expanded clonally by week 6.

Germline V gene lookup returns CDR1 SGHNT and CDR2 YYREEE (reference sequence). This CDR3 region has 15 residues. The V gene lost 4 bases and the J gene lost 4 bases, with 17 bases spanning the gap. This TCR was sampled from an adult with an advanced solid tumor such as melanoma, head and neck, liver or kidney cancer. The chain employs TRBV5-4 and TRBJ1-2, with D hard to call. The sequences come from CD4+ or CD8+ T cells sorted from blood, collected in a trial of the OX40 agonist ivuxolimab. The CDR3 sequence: CASSREEAGSYGYTF. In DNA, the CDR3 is TGTGCCAGCAGCCGCGAGGAGGCGGGTAGCTATGGCTACACCTTC.